This T cell receptor beta chain was documented in a study of T cell repertoires in cytomegalovirus infection. Study-level information: Both CMV infection and a matching HLA type were indicated by public TCR beta signatures. Study results and limitations: CMV-specific TCR beta clonotypes restricted by HLA-C were the ones dominating the ex vivo response.

Per the germline V gene, CDR1 is SGHTA and CDR2 is FQGNSA. This CDR3 has 15 amino acids. Trimming took 6 bases from V and 5 from J, leaving 17 bases between them. TCRdb reanalysed the reads using MiXCR and keeps one entry per CDR3 protein. The sample gives fewer than 250,000 distinct CDR3 sequences, roughly 20% of which show up once; over 15% is in the top ten. This clonotype showed up many times. Its antigen is unidentified. This sequence was found in a human donor in good health (CMV status not recorded). Some clones in this sample may be carry-over from other donors' samples. The specimen sequenced was CD8+ T cells from PBMCs. The J gene is TRBJ2-1, the V gene TRBV7-2; D possibly corresponds to TRBD1 (6 bases). The CDR3 spells CASSFTGNPNNEQFF. Written as DNA, the CDR3 is TGTGCCAGCAGTTTCACAGGGAACCCAAACAATGAGCAGTTCTTC.